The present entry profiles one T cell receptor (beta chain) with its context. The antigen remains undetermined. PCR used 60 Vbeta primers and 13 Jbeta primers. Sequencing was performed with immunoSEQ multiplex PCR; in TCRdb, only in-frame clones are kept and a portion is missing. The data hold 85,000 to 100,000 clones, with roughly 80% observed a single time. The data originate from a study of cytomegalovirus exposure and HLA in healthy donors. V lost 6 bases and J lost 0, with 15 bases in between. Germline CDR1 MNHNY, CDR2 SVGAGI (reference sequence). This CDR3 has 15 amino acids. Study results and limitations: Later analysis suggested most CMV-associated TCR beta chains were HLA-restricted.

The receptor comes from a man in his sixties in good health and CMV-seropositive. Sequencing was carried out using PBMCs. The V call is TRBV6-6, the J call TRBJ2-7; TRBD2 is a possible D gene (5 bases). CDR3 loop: CASRTAGGSSYEQYF. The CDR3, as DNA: TGTGCCAGCAGGACTGCCGGAGGTAGCTCCTACGAGCAGTACTTC.